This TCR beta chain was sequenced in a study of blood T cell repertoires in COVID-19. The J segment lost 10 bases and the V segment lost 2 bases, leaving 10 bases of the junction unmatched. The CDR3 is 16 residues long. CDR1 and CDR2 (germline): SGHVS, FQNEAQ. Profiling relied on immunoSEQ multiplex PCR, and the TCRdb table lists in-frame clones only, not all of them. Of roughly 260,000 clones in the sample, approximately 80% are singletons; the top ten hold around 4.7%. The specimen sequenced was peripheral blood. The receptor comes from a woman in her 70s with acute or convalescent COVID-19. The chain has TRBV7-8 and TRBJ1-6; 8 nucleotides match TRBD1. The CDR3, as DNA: TGTGCCAGCAGCTTAATGCTTCAGGGGGCAGGGTCACCCCTCCACTTT. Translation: CASSLMLQGAGSPLHF.